This T cell receptor (beta chain) comes out of a study of blood T cell repertoires in COVID-19. Study-level information: Researchers got acute and convalescent COVID-19 samples from the United States, Italy and Spain. Sample material is recorded as cDNA or gDNA derived from T cells, B-cell-depleted T cells, or PBMCs.

In the authors' methods: Estimation of nucleated cell counts relied on the amplification of reference gene primers. Sequencing was performed with immunoSEQ multiplex PCR; in TCRdb, only in-frame clones are kept and a portion is missing. The D gene and trimming were derived from the DNA, and the V and J assignments and clone size from that table. Of tens of thousands of clones in the sample, around 89% are singletons; the top ten hold approximately 17%. Germline values: CDR1 LGHDT, CDR2 YNNKEL (reference sequence). This CDR3 is 14 amino acids long. Trimming left V 1 base short and J 5 bases short, with 11 bases between.

The specimen sequenced was peripheral blood. The sequence came from a man in his 70s with active COVID-19. V is TRBV3-1 (or the pseudogene TRBV3-2) and J is TRBJ1-1; D uncertain. CDR3 amino acids: CASSQGEARTEAFF. The CDR3, as DNA: TGTGCCAGCAGCCAAGGGGAGGCGAGGACTGAAGCTTTCTTT.